This entry is about one T cell receptor beta chain. Its antigen is unidentified. Negative selection yielded untouched CD4+ T cells of average roughly 98% purity. Sequencing used immunoSEQ multiplex PCR; TCRdb keeps in-frame clones, though not all of them. The sample shows about 73,000 clones, around 80% of them seen only once. This entry comes from a study of T cell repertoires and HLA-DP antigens. Study-level background: Versus self, one alloantigen differed at one groove amino acid, the other at about 9.

Trimming removed 4 bases from V and 2 bases from J, with 19 bases in between. This CDR3 spans 16 amino acids. Per the germline V gene, CDR1 is SGHNT and CDR2 is YYREEE (reference sequence). Sequenced material: CD4+ T cells from PBMCs. This TCR derives from a man aged 55 to 70 in good health and CMV-seronegative. This chain connects TRBV5-4 to TRBJ2-7, with D possibly matching TRBD1 (6 bases). The CDR3 here is CASSVDGGRTPYEQYF. The CDR3 region has the DNA TGTGCCAGCAGCGTCGATGGGGGCCGGACCCCCTACGAGCAGTACTTC.